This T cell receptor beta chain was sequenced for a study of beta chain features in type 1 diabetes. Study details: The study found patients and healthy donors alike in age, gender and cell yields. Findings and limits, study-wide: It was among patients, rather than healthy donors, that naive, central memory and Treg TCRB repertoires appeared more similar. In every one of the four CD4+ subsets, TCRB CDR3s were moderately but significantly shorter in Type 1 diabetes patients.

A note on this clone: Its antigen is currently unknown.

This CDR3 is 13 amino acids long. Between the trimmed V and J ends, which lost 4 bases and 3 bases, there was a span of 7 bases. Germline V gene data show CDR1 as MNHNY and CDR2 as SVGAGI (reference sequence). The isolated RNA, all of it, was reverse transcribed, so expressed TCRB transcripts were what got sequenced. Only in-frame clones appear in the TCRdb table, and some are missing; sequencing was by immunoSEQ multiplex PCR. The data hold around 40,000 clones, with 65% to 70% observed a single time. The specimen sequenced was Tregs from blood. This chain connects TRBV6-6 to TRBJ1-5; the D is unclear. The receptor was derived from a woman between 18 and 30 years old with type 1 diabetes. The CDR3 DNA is TGTGCCAGCAGTTCGGGGTCCAATCAGCCCCAGCATTTT. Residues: CASSSGSNQPQHF.